One sample yielded the 25 T cell receptor beta chains listed below, sequenced in a study of cytotoxic CD8 clonotypes in ibrutinib-treated CLL. Profiled with immunoSEQ multiplex PCR; TCRdb holds only in-frame clones, not every one. The sample records over 100,000 clones, 55% to 75% being singletons. This specimen was PBMCs, taken after 24 months of ibrutinib treatment. Receptor source: a human donor with chronic lymphocytic leukemia.

This sequence joins TRBV9 and TRBJ2-5; perhaps TRBD2 as D (7 bases). Germline V CDR1 and CDR2: SGDLS, YYNGEE. The CDR3 is 18 residues long. Trimming stripped 0 bases from V and 5 bases from J, with 23 bases between. CDR3 DNA sequence: TGTGCCAGCAGCGTAGAAGGGTGGGGGGGCCTAGGTACGGAGACCCAGTACTTC. Its protein product is CASSVEGWGGLGTETQYF.

The V gene is TRBV9, the J gene TRBJ2-2; possible D gene TRBD1, 5 bases. The CDR3 has 15 residues. The V end lost 1 base, the J end lost 4 bases, and 11 bases lay between the germline ends. Per germline, CDR1 SGDLS and CDR2 YYNGEE. The CDR3 region is CASSVSVQGTGELFF. The CDR3 nucleotides are TGTGCCAGCAGCGTAAGTGTCCAGGGCACCGGGGAGCTGTTTTTT.

The table lists this clone with a few counts. Distinct nucleotide sequences in the sample also encode this CDR3. The V gene is TRBV18, the J gene TRBJ2-3; D unresolved. Germline CDR1 KGHSH, CDR2 LQKENI. Trimming cost V 2 bases and J 3 bases, with 3 bases left between them. The CDR3 is 12 residues long. CDR3 nucleotide sequence: TGTGCCAGCTCACCATCTACAGATACGCAGTATTTT. Encoded protein: CASSPSTDTQYF.

V usage is TRBV29-1 and J usage is TRBJ2-1; the D gene is possibly TRBD2 (5 bases). V lost 7 bases, J lost 3 bases, and 10 bases lay in between. Per germline, CDR1 SQVTM and CDR2 ANQGSEA. This CDR3 spans 12 amino acids. The CDR3: CSGSDYYNEQFF. DNA for the CDR3: TGCAGCGGGTCAGACTACTACAATGAGCAGTTCTTC.

The genes are TRBV7-9 and TRBJ2-3; the D gene is possibly TRBD2 (6 bases). Trimming removed 10 bases from V and 8 bases from J, with 10 bases in between. From germline, CDR1 is SEHNR and CDR2 FQNEAQ (reference sequence). The CDR3 totals 10 residues. This chain's CDR3 is CAIGGGTQYF. The DNA for the CDR3 is TGTGCCATCGGGGGTGGTACGCAGTATTTT. Drawing the rest from reference TRBV7-9 and TRBJ2-3, the complete variable domain is DTGVSQNPRHKITKRGQNVTFRCDPISEHNRLYWYRQTLGQGPEFLTYFQNEAQLEKSRLLSDRFSAERPKGSFSTLEIQRTEQGDSAMYLCAIGGGTQYFGPGTRLTVL.

This clone appeared a few times. The gene calls are TRBV9 and TRBJ1-2; a possible D gene is TRBD1 (5 bases). V lost 0 bases and J 4 bases, leaving 13 bases between the germline ends. The CDR3 has 15 residues. Germline V gives CDR1 SGDLS, CDR2 YYNGEE. The CDR3 spells CASSVGLGPLYGYTF. The CDR3, as DNA: TGTGCCAGCAGCGTAGGTTTGGGGCCACTCTATGGCTACACCTTC.

J is TRBJ1-6 and V is TRBV19; no firm D call. The germline V gene encodes CDR1 LNHDA and CDR2 SQIVND (reference sequence). The CDR3 spans 14 residues. Trimming removed 4 bases at V and 7 bases at J, with 11 bases between. CDR3 protein: CASSTTGQNSPLHF. CDR3 nucleotides: TGTGCCAGTAGTACCACCGGGCAAAATTCACCCCTCCACTTT.

To note about this clone: Other DNA sequences in this specimen translate into the identical CDR3. The V call is TRBV4-1, the J call TRBJ1-5; D gene unclear. The V gene lost 0 bases and the J gene lost 2 bases, with 8 bases spanning the gap. The CDR3 covers 15 residues. Per the germline V gene, CDR1 is MGHRA and CDR2 is YSYEKL. The CDR3 region has the DNA TGCGCCAGCAGCCAAGAGGGAGGTGGCAATCAGCCCCAGCATTTT. This encodes CASSQEGGGNQPQHF.

The V and J genes are TRBV5-1 and TRBJ2-1, with D possibly being TRBD1 or TRBD2 (5 bases each). The CDR3 loop spans 15 amino acids. V lost 0 bases, J lost 6 bases, and 13 bases lay in between. Germline loops: CDR1 SGHRS, CDR2 YFSETQ. The CDR3 loop is CASSLVRDHRNEQFF. The DNA of the CDR3 is TGCGCCAGCAGCTTGGTACGGGACCACCGCAATGAGCAGTTCTTC.

This rearrangement joins TRBV7-9 to TRBJ2-7; D remains ambiguous. Trimming removed 2 bases from V and 6 bases from J, with 11 bases in between. CDR3 length equals 13 residues. CDR1 and CDR2 from the germline V gene are SEHNR and FQNEAQ (reference sequence). CDR3 nucleotide sequence: TGTGCCAGCAGCTTATTCGAAGTAGGCGAGCAGTACTTC. It encodes CASSLFEVGEQYF.

The V and J genes are TRBV5-4 and TRBJ1-2, with 9 positions matching TRBD1. Germline V gene data show CDR1 as SGHNT and CDR2 as YYREEE (reference sequence). Trimming at V came to 0 bases and at J to 5 bases, leaving 5 bases not matched to a gene. This CDR3 is 15 amino acids long. The CDR3 region is CASSLAPGQGYGYTF. Here the CDR3 DNA reads TGTGCCAGCAGCTTGGCCCCAGGACAGGGGTATGGCTACACCTTC.

The V and J genes are TRBV6-4 and TRBJ1-5; D is ambiguous. The CDR3 consists of 15 residues. The germline V gene has CDR1 MRHNA and CDR2 SNTAGT. Trimming stripped 0 bases from V and 1 base from J, with 7 bases between. CDR3 in amino acids: CASSDSYGSNQPQHF. As DNA, the CDR3 is TGTGCCAGCAGTGACTCATATGGGAGCAATCAGCCCCAGCATTTT.

Remarks on this clone: Other DNA sequences from this sample encode an identical CDR3 as well. The chain is built from TRBV29-1 and TRBJ2-7; 10 positions agree with TRBD1. The length of the CDR3 is 13 residues. With V trimmed by 4 bases and J by 2 bases, 2 bases remained unmatched. The germline V gene has CDR1 SQVTM and CDR2 ANQGSEA. CDR3: CSVAGQGTYEQYF. CDR3 nucleotide sequence: TGCAGCGTTGCGGGACAGGGGACCTACGAGCAGTACTTC.

CDR3 loop: CASSLDSNTEAFF. Here the CDR3 DNA reads TGTGCCAGCAGCTTAGATTCGAACACTGAAGCTTTCTTT. This rearrangement joins TRBV7-9 to TRBJ1-1; D gene ambiguous. In germline, CDR1 is SEHNR, CDR2 FQNEAQ (reference sequence). This CDR3 spans 13 amino acids. Trimming cost V 1 base and J 1 base, with 4 bases left between them.

The chain couples TRBV25-1 to TRBJ2-3, with 8 bases fitting TRBD1. Germline V lookup: CDR1 MGHDK, CDR2 SYGVNS. This CDR3 spans 15 amino acids. Losses at the gene ends were 6 bases for V and 1 base for J; bases not matched to a gene: 6. The CDR3 is CASSLDRAGTDTQYF. The CDR3 DNA reads as TGTGCCAGCAGCTTGGACAGGGCGGGCACAGATACGCAGTATTTT. Supplemented by reference TRBV25-1 and TRBJ2-3, the full variable domain reads EADIYQTPRYLVIGTGKKITLECSQTMGHDKMYWYQQDPGMELHLIHYSYGVNSTEKGDLSSESTVSRIRTEHFPLTLESARPSHTSQYLCASSLDRAGTDTQYFGPGTRLTVL.

V is TRBV25-1 and J is TRBJ1-6; D gene unclear. CDR1 is MGHDK, CDR2 SYGVNS, per germline. The CDR3 runs 14 residues. V was pared by 4 bases and J by 6 bases, with 10 bases between. In DNA form, the CDR3 reads TGTGCCAGCAGTGCAACAGTCCCTAATTCACCCCTCCACTTT. Its protein is CASSATVPNSPLHF.

J is TRBJ2-5 and V is TRBV4-2; no definite D call. The germline V and J ends were trimmed by 1 base and 5 bases, with 8 bases remaining between them. The CDR3 is 13 residues long. Germline V CDR1 and CDR2: LGHNA, YNFKEQ. CDR3 nucleotides: TGTGCCAGCAGCCAAGCGGATTGGGAGACCCAGTACTTC. It codes for CASSQADWETQYF.

J is TRBJ2-7 and V is TRBV2, with D unresolved. Trimming took 5 bases from V and 10 from J, leaving 15 bases between them. The CDR3 runs 12 residues. Germline loops: CDR1 SNHLY, CDR2 FYNNEI. CDR3 protein: CASSPLWGVQYF. The CDR3 DNA reads TGTGCCAGCAGTCCGCTTTGGGGTGTCCAGTACTTC.

The J gene is TRBJ2-4, the V gene TRBV19; D may be TRBD1 (5 bases). Germline V CDR1 and CDR2: LNHDA, SQIVND (reference sequence). Trimming took 4 bases from V and 4 from J, leaving 11 bases between them. The CDR3 length is 14 residues. The CDR3 DNA reads as TGTGCCAGTAGTACCGACAGCCTAAAAAACATTCAGTACTTC. Translating it yields CASSTDSLKNIQYF. The entire variable domain, with the rest obtained from reference TRBV19 and TRBJ2-4, is as follows: DGGITQSPKYLFRKEGQNVTLSCEQNLNHDAMYWYRQDPGQGLRLIYYSQIVNDFQKGDIAEGYSVSREKKESFPLTVTSAQKNPTAFYLCASSTDSLKNIQYFGAGTRLSVL.

In its sample, this clone was seen a few times. The CDR3 region is CASSPGQGTDTQYF. The CDR3 DNA is TGTGCCAGCAGTCCGGGACAGGGGACAGATACGCAGTATTTT. The chain couples TRBV9 to TRBJ2-3; TRBD1 matches 10 bases. The CDR3 has 14 amino acids. Trimming took 5 bases from V and 3 from J; bases not matched to a gene: 3. CDR1 and CDR2 (germline): SGDLS, YYNGEE.

This clone has just a few counts. The chain links TRBV7-9 to TRBJ2-1; D is ambiguous. Germline V gene lookup returns CDR1 SEHNR and CDR2 FQNEAQ (reference sequence). Trimming pared 3 bases from V and 6 bases from J, leaving 3 bases between. CDR3 length: 11 residues. The CDR3 protein is CASSFLNEQFF. Written as DNA, the CDR3 is TGTGCCAGCAGCTTTCTCAATGAGCAGTTCTTC.

This clone was observed a handful of times. The chain recombines TRBV28 with TRBJ1-6; 7 bases align to TRBD1. Trimming at V came to 4 bases and at J to 7 bases, leaving 4 bases not matched to a gene. The CDR3 extends over 14 amino acids. Germline CDR1 is MDHEN and CDR2 is SYDVKM. Here the CDR3 reads CASSSTGPNSPLHF. CDR3 coding DNA: TGTGCCAGCAGTTCGACAGGGCCAAATTCACCCCTCCACTTT.

The rearrangement joins TRBV2 to TRBJ1-6; D is unclear. V was trimmed by 0 bases and J by 10 bases, leaving 13 bases between them. Germline V gene sequence: CDR1 SNHLY, CDR2 FYNNEI. The CDR3 runs to 15 residues. CDR3 in amino acids: CASSEALGSRSPLHF. CDR3 DNA: TGTGCCAGCAGTGAAGCGCTCGGTTCGCGATCACCCCTCCACTTT.

The sample holds a few counts of this clone. This chain links TRBV7-2 with TRBJ2-7, with D uncertain. V was pared by 4 bases and J by 2 bases, with 3 bases between. The germline CDR1 and CDR2 sequences are SGHTA and FQGNSA. CDR3 length: 11 residues. Written as DNA, the CDR3 is TGTGCCAGCAGCTCGGCCTACGAGCAGTACTTC. Amino acids: CASSSAYEQYF.

The chain couples TRBV7-3 to TRBJ2-1; D might be TRBD1 or TRBD2, each matching 5 bases. The germline CDR1 and CDR2 sequences are SGHTA and FQGTGA. V was clipped by 1 base and J by 7 bases, with 17 bases between them. This CDR3 is 16 amino acids long. In DNA, the CDR3 is TGTGCCAGCAGCTTAAATAGGGGCCTAGCAGGTAATGAGCAGTTCTTC. Amino acid sequence: CASSLNRGLAGNEQFF.